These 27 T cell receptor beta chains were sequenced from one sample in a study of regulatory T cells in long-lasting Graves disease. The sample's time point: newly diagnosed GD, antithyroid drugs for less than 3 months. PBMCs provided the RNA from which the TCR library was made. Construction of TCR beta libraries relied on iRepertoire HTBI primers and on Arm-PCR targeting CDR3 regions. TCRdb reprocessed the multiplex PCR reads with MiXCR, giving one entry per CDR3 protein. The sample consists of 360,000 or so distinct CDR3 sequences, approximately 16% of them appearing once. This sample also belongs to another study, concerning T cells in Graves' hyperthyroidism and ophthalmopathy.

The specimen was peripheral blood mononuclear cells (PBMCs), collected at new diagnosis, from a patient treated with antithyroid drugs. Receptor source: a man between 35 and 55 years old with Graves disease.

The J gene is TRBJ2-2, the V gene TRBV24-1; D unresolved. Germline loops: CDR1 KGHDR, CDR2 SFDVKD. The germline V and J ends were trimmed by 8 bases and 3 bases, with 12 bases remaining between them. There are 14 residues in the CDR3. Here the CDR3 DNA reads TGTGCCACCATCTCAAAAAAGTACACCGGGGAGCTGTTTTTT. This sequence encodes CATISKKYTGELFF.

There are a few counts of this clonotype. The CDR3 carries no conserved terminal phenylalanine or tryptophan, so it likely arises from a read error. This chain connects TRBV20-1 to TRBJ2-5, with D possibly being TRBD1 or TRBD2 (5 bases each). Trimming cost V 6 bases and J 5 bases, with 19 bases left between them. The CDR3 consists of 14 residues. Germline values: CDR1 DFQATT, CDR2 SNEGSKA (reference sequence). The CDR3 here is CSAEKRGFWETQYS. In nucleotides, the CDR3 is TGCAGTGCGGAGAAGAGGGGTTTCTGGGAGACCCAGTACTCC.

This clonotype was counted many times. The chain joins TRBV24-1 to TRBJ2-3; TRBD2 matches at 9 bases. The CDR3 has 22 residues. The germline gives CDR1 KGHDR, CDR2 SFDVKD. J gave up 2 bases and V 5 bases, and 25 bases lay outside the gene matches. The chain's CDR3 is CATSAFPYGGSSGGLNTDTQYF. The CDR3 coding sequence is TGTGCCACCAGTGCCTTCCCATACGGGGGGTCCAGCGGGGGGCTCAACACAGATACGCAGTATTTT.

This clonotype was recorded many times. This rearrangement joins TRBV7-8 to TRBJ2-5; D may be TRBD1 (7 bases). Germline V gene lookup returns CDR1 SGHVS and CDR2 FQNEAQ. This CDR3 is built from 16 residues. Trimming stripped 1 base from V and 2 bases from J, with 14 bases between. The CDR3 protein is CASSLVGGRGQETQYF. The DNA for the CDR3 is TGTGCCAGCAGCTTAGTGGGGGGCAGGGGGCAAGAGACCCAGTACTTC. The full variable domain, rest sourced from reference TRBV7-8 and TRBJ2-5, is GAGVSQSPRYKVAKRGQDVALRCDPISGHVSLFWYQQALGQGPEFLTYFQNEAQLDKSGLPSDRFFAERPEGSVSTLKIQRTQQEDSAVYLCASSLVGGRGQETQYFGPGTRLLVL.

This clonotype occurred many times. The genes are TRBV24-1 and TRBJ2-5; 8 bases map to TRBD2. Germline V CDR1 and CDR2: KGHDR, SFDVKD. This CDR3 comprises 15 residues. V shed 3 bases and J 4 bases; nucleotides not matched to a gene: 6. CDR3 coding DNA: TGTGCCACCAGTGATGTCAGCGGGGGTCCAGAGACCCAGTACTTC. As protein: CATSDVSGGPETQYF.

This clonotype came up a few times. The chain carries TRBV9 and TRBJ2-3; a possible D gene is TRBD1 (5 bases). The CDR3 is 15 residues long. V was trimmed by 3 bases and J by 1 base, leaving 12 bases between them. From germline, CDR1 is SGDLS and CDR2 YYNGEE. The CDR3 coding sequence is TGTGCCAGCAGCGGGGGCCCCGGCGGCACAGATACGCAGTATTTT. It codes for CASSGGPGGTDTQYF.

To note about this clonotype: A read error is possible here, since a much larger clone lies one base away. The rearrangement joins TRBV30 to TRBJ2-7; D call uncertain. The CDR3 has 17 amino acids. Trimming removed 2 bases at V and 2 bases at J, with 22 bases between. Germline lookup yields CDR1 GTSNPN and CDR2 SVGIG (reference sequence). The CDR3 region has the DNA TGTGCCTGGAGTATGCCGCGTGGCGGCCCCCGAACCTACGAGCAGTACTTC. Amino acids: CAWSMPRGGPRTYEQYF.

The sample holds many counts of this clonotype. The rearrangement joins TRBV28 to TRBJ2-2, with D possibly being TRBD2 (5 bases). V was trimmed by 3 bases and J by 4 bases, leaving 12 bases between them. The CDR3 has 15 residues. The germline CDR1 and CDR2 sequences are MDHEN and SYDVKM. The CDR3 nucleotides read TGTGCCAGCAGTTTCGGGGTTTTGGCCACCGGGGAGCTGTTTTTT. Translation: CASSFGVLATGELFF.

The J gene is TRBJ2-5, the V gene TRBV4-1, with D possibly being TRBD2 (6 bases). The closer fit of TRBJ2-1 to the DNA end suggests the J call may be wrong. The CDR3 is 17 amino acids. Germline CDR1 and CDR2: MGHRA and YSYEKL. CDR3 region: CASSHPPLRDNYNEQFF. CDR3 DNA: TGCGCCAGCAGCCACCCCCCCTTGCGGGATAATTACAATGAGCAGTTCTTC.

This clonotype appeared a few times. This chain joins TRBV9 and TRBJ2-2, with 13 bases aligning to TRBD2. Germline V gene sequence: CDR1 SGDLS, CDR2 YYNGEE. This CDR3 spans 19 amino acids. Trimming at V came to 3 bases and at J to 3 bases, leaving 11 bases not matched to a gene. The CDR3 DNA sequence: TGTGCCAGCAGCGGGAGGGTGGGACTAGCGGGGCCGTACACCGGGGAGCTGTTTTTT. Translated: CASSGRVGLAGPYTGELFF.

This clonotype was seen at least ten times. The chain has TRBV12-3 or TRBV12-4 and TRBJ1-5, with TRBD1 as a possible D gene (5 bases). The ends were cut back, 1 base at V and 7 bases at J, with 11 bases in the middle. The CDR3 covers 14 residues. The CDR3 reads CASSLGTTGQPQHF. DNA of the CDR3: TGTGCCAGCAGTTTAGGGACAACCGGCCAGCCCCAGCATTTT.

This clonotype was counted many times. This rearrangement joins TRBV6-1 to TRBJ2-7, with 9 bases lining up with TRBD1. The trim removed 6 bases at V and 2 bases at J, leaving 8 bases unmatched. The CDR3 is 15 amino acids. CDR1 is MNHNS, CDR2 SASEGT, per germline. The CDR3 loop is CASRLRQGDPYEQYF. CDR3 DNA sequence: TGTGCCAGCAGACTCAGACAGGGGGATCCCTACGAGCAGTACTTC.

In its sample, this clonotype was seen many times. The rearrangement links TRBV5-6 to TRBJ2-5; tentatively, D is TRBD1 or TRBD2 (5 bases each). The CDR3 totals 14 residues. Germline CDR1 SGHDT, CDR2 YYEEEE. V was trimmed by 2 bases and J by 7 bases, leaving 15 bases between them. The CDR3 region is CASSLGPTGGTQYF. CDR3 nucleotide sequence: TGTGCCAGCAGCTTAGGTCCAACTGGGGGGACCCAGTACTTC.

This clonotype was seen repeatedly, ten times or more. CDR3 amino acids: CATSDLRGAGSGTDTQYF. The CDR3 DNA reads as TGTGCCACCAGTGATTTGCGGGGAGCGGGGAGCGGCACAGATACGCAGTATTTT. The J gene is TRBJ2-3, the V gene TRBV24-1; the match to TRBD2 covers 7 bases. J lost 1 base, V lost 0 bases, and 9 bases had no gene match. There are 18 residues in the CDR3. Germline V gives CDR1 KGHDR, CDR2 SFDVKD.

The CDR3 DNA reads as TGTGCCAGCAGCTTATTCATTCTGAATTATGGCTACACCTTC. Its protein product is CASSLFILNYGYTF. The chain recombines TRBV7-2 with TRBJ1-2; D gene uncertain. V was trimmed by 2 bases and J by 5 bases, leaving 12 bases between them. Germline CDR1 and CDR2: SGHTA and FQGNSA. There are 14 residues in the CDR3.

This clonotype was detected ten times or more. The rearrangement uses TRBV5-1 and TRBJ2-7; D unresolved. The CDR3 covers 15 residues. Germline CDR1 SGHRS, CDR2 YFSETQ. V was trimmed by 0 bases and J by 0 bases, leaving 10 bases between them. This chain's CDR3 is CASSLDGSFSYEQYF. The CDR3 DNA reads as TGCGCCAGCAGCTTGGACGGTTCCTTCTCCTACGAGCAGTACTTC.

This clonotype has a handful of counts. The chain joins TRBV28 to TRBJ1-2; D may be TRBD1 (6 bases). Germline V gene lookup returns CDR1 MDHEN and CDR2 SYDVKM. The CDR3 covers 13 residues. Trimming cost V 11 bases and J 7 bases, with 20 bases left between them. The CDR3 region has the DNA TGTGCCTATCTAGCCGACAGGAGCGCTGGCTACACCTTC. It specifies CAYLADRSAGYTF.

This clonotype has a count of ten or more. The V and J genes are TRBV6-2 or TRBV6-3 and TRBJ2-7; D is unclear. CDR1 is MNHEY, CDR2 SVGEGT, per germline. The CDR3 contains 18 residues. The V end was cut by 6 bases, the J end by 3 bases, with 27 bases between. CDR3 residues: CASSYLLTLELVHYEQYF. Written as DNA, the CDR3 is TGTGCCAGCAGCTATCTACTTACGTTGGAACTCGTACACTACGAGCAGTACTTC.

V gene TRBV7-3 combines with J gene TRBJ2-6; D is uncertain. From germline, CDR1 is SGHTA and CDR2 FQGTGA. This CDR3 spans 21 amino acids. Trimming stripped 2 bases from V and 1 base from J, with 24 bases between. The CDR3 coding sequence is TGTGCCAGCAGCTTAGCTATGGCCCCCGTGATCCTTGCGTCTGGGGCCAACGTCCTGACTTTC. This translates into CASSLAMAPVILASGANVLTF.

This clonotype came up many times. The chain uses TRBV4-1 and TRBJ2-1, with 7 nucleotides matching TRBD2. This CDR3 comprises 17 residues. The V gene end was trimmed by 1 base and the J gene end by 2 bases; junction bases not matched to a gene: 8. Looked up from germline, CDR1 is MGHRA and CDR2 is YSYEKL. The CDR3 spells CASSQVLQRGPYNEQFF. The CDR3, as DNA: TGCGCCAGCAGCCAAGTGCTCCAGCGGGGACCCTACAATGAGCAGTTCTTC.

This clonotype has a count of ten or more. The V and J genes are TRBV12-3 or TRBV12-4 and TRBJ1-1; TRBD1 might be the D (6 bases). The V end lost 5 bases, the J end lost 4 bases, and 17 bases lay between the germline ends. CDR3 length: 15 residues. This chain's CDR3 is CASSLTRGVGTEAFF. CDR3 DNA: TGTGCCAGCAGTCTTACGAGGGGGGTCGGCACTGAAGCTTTCTTT.

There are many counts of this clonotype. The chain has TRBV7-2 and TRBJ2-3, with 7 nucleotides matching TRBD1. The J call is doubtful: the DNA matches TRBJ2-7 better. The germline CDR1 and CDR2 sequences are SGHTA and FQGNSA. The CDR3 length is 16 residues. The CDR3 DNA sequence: TGTGCCAGCAGCTTACACGGGACAGTTTTCGCCTACGAGCAGTACTTC. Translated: CASSLHGTVFAYEQYF.

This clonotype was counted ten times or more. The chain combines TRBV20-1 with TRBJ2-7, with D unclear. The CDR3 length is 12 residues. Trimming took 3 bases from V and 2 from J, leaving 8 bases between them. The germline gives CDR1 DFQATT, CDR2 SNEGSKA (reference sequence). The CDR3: CSASVQAYEQYF. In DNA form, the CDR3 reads TGCAGTGCTAGCGTTCAGGCCTACGAGCAGTACTTC.

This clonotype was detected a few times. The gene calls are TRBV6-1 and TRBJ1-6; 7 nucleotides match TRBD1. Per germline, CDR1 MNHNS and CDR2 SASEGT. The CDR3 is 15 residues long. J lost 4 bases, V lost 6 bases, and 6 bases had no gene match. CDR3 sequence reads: CASRDRDIYNSPLHF. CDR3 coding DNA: TGTGCCAGCAGAGACAGGGATATATATAATTCACCCCTCCACTTT.

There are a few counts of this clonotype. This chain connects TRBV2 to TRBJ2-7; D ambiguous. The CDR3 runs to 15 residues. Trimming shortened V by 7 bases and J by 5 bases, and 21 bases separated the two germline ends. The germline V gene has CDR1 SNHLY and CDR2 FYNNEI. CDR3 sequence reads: CASKEATPTFNEQYF. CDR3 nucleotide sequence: TGTGCCAGCAAGGAAGCGACTCCCACCTTTAACGAGCAGTACTTC.

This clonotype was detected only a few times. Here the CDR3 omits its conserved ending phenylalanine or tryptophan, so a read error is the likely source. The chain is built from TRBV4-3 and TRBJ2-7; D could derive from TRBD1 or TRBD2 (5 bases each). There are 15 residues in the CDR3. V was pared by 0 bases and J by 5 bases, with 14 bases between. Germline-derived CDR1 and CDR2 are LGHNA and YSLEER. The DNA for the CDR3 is TGCGCCAGCAGCCAAGATGGGGGAAGGATCCACGAGCAGTACCTC. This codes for CASSQDGGRIHEQYL.

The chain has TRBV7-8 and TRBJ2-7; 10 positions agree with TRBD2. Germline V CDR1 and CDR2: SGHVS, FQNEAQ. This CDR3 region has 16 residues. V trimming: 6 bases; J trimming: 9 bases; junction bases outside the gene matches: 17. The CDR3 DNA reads TGTGCCAGCAGGGCCTCGTGGCTAGCGGGGGCCAGGGGGCAGTACTTC. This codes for CASRASWLAGARGQYF.